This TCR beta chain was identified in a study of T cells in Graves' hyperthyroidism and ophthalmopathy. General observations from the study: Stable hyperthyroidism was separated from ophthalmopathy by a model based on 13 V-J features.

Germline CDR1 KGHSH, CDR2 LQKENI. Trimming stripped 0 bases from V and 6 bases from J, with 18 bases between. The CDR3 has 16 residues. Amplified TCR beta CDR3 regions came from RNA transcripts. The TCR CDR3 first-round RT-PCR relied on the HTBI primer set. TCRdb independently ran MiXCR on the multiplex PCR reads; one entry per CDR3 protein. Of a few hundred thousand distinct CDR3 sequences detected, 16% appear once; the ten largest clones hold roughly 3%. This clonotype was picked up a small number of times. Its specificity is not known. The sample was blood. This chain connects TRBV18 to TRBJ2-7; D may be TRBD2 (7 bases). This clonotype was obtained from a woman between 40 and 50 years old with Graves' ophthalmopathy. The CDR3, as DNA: TGTGCCAGCTCACCACCGAATAATGGACAGCGGGGCGAGCAGTACTTC. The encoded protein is CASSPPNNGQRGEQYF.